This T cell receptor (beta chain) emerged from a study of PD-1 blockade in classical Hodgkin lymphoma. V shed 1 base and J shed 0 bases, with 10 bases lying between them. Germline CDR1 reads MNHEY; CDR2 reads SVGAGI. CDR3 length: 16 amino acids. Method: immunoSEQ multiplex PCR; TCRdb's copy keeps in-frame clones and lacks some. This table holds tens of thousands of clones, 80% to 95% found once. Indicated time point: cycle 4 day 1 (C4D1), after six to seven weeks of nivolumab. There was relapse after autologous stem cell transplantation in every patient, and there was variation in brentuximab vedotin exposure. Purified CD4+ T cells were obtained from thawed PBMCs through magnetic negative selection.

The receptor was derived from a human donor with classical Hodgkin lymphoma. Sequencing was performed on CD4+ T cells from blood, taken before the fourth cycle of nivolumab. This sequence joins TRBV6-5 and TRBJ1-3; D remains ambiguous. The CDR3 spells CASSYFGGSSGNTIYF. DNA of the CDR3: TGTGCCAGCAGTTACTTTGGCGGTAGCTCTGGAAACACCATATATTTT.